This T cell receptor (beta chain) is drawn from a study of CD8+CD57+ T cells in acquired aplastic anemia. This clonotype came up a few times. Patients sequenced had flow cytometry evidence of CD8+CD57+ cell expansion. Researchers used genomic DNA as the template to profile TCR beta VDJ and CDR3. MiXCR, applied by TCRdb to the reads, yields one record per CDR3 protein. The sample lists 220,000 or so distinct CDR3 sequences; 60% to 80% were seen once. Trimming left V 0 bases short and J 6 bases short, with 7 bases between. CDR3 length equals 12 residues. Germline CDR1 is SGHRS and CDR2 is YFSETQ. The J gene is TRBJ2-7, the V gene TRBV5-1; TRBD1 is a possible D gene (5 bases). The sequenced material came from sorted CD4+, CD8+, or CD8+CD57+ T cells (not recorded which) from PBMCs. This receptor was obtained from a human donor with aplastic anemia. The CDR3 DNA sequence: TGCGCCAGCAGCTTGGTAGGGGTCGAGCAGTACTTC. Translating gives CASSLVGVEQYF.